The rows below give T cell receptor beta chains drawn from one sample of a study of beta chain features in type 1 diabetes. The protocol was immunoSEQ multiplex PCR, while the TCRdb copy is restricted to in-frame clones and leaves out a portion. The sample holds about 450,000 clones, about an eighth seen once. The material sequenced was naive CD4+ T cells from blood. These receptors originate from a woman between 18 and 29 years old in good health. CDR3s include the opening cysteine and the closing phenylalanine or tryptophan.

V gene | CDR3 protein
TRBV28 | CASRPGGAGNEQFF
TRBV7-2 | CASSLYREFGTDTQYF
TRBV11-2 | CASSSTSGRAYEQYF
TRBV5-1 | CASSQGSGANVLTF
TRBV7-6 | CASSPFGDGVQETQYF
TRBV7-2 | CASSITRGGVTDTQYF
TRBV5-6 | CASSRGPTNTEAFF
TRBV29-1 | CSVVRQGRNEQFF
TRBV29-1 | CSVARRGVETQYF
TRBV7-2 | CASSLEALEETQYF
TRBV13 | CASSPTVAGSYNEQFF
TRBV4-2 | CASSQDGAGNQPQHF
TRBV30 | CAWTRGYLSYGYTF
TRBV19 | CASSTGVQETQYF
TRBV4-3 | CASSLSGTNNNEQFF
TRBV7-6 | CASRLLGNEQFF
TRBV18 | CASSPRTSGPYEGEQFF
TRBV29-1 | CSVGLAGVYEQFF
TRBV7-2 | CASSFAGGPTDTQYF
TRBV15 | CATSREGSGRGSDTQYF
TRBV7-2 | CASSQQSSYNEQFF
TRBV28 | CASSQGNGYTF
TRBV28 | CASSLPALNEQFF
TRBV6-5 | CASSYEGGRAGEQYF
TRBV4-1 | CASSQARPAPTNEKLFF
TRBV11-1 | CAISPLHF
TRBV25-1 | CASSPSHRFPHEKLFF
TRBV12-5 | CASAGRGPQESYNEQFF
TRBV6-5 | CASSPSRQGGNIQYF
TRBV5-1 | CASSFAGPVDTQYF
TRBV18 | CASSVRTEAYNEQFF
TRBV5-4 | CASSLPPGRGGNQPQHF
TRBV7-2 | CASIILAGRDTQYF
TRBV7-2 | CASSLWDVGEQFF
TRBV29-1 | CSVDPGSSYNEQFF
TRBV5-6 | CASSLLRGDYNEQFF
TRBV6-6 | CASSRDRGQIYGYTF
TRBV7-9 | CASSYRQGPTGELFF
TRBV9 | CASSASGGVYNEQFF
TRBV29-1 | CSVTQLWQNTEAFF
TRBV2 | CASNIDRADEKLFF
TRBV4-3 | CASSQDGDRTSETQYF
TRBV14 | CASSQSRTGKGPEKQFF